This is a list of T cell receptor beta chains from one sample in a study of post-analysis software for immune sequencing data. One entry per CDR3 protein results from TCRdb running MiXCR on the PCR reads. Among fewer than 850,000 distinct CDR3 sequences listed, roughly 29% were seen once. Specimen: blood. The receptors derive from a girl aged 5 to 17 with multiple sclerosis. Both conserved end residues are trimmed from each CDR3.

V,length,CDR3
TRBV3-1,13,ASSQESLVRSKQF
TRBV10-3,14,AISEFGKGNTDTQY
TRBV7-8,15,ASSPISSGTSLYEQY
TRBV6-5,12,ASSYWRARETQY
TRBV20-1,13,SARGIDTPSFIQY
TRBV20-1,12,SARGSSAQETQY
TRBV7-9,12,ASSLGIRPETQY
TRBV25-1,15,ASSEFPQSRSNQPQH
TRBV4-1,12,ASSQIGYQETQF
TRBV6-5,16,ASSYSWGQASSYNEQF
TRBV7-2,14,ASSLVFTKGRNEQF
TRBV11-1,11,ASSPGGWNEQF
TRBV5-1,14,ASSLAGTVLQETQY
TRBV4-1,14,ASSQGGRPYNSPLH
TRBV7-2,13,ASSPKGGAYTEAF
TRBV5-4,13,ASSPTGTKQETQY
TRBV3-1,15,ASSQDRSSGLYNEQF
TRBV10-3,16,AISNGRLAMEPAPEQF
TRBV29-1,10,SGEGQGTEQY
TRBV7-7,13,ASSLAFGGAETQY
TRBV9,12,ASSGRDRAVVAF
TRBV6-1,11,ASSDRDRAGYT
TRBV20-1,14,SARDMLAVLQETQY
TRBV18,12,ASSPLGTAYEQY
TRBV4-3,18,ASSQDTASGSFPFADTQY
TRBV11-2,12,ASRAAGGPHEQY
TRBV20-1,12,SARVRVAKNIQY
TRBV15,13,ATSRGAGVNTEAF
TRBV7-9,13,ASSPQGGDNSPLH
TRBV2,9,ARTENTEAF
TRBV12-5,10,ASAPSLGEQY
TRBV3-1,14,ACSQTGLRYTGELF
TRBV9,15,ASSVGVRSSGANVLT
TRBV4-1,12,ASSHGGSNSPLH
TRBV15,13,ATSSRTDHREKLF
TRBV7-9,12,ASSPKGQGKNQY
TRBV19,8,ASANYGYT
TRBV24-1,12,ATSGTGVEETQY
TRBV10-3,12,AISLSGDNQPQH
TRBV5-1,13,ASSLALTGNGEAF
TRBV20-1,13,SAMALGYSYNEQF
TRBV5-1,12,ASSLVRVSGELF
TRBV10-3,9,AGGESREAF
TRBV27,13,ASSQRIPGGTEAF
TRBV6-2/TRBV6-3,12,ASNLGRYTDTQY
TRBV7-2,13,ASSLASGIYNEQF
TRBV29-1,9,SVRENTEAF